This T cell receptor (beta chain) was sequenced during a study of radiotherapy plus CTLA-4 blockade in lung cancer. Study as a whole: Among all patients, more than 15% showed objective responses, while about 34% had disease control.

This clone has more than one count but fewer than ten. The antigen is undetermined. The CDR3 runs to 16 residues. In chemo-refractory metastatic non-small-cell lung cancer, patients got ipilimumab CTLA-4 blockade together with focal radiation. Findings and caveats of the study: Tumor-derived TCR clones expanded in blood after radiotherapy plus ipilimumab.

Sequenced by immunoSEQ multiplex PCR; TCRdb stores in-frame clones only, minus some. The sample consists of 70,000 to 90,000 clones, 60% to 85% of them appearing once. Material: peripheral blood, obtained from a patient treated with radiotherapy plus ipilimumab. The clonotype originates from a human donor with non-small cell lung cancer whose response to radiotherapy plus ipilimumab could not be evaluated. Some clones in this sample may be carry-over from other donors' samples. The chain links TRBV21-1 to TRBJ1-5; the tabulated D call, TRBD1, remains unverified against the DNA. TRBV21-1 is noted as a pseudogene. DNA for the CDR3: TGTGCCAGCAGCAGAAAGCCAGGGGGAAGCAATCAGCCCCAGCATTTT. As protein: CASSRKPGGSNQPQHF.